These 30 T cell receptor beta chains originate from one sample sequenced in a study of T cell responses to AZD1222 COVID-19 vaccine (dated by TCRdb to 2020 to 2023). The library was generated by the immunoSEQ multiplex PCR assay. Entries here come from immuneACCESS through TCRdb and include only in-frame sequences with V and J called. Some clones fail to appear in such tables; in the studies checked, an unresolved V gene covers under half of the shortfall, and the cause of the remainder is unknown. The sample includes nearly 110,000 clones, with around 91% observed a single time. Clones ranked in the top ten supply under 25% of the sample. The time point label corresponds to: baseline before first vaccination. The sample was peripheral blood, taken on day 0 of AZD1222 vaccination. The receptors derive from an adult in good health.

V is TRBV24-1 and J is TRBJ1-6; a possible D gene is TRBD1 (6 bases). This CDR3 has 15 residues. V was cut by 9 bases and J by 6 bases, with 17 bases left in between. CDR1 is KGHDR and CDR2 is SFDVKD in the germline V gene. The CDR3, as DNA: TGTGCCACCGGCCGGGACTGGACAGCTAATTCACCCCTCCACTTT. Protein sequence: CATGRDWTANSPLHF.

This rearrangement joins TRBV6-5 to TRBJ2-1; TRBD1 matches at 9 bases. In germline, CDR1 is MNHEY, CDR2 SVGAGI. V shed 11 bases and J 8 bases; nucleotides not matched to a gene: 4. This CDR3 has 11 amino acids. CDR3 sequence (DNA): TGTGCCGCACAGGGGGCCCATGAGCAGTTCTTC. It yields the protein CAAQGAHEQFF.

The genes are TRBV7-8 and TRBJ1-1, with unresolved D. Germline V gene sequence: CDR1 SGHVS, CDR2 FQNEAQ. The germline V and J ends were trimmed by 3 bases and 2 bases, with 4 bases remaining between them. The CDR3 sequence is 12 residues long. Here the CDR3 DNA reads TGTGCCAGCAGCTTGATAAACACTGAAGCTTTCTTT. Amino acid sequence: CASSLINTEAFF.

The genes are TRBV7-9 and TRBJ2-2; TRBD1 matches 7 bases. The CDR3 is 17 amino acids. The germline V gene has CDR1 SEHNR and CDR2 FQNEAQ (reference sequence). The V and J ends lost 5 bases and 6 bases, in that order; junction bases with no gene match: 15. CDR3 nucleotide sequence: TGTGCCAGCAGCCCCCAGGCACGAGGGGGCCTGCCCGGGGAGCTGTTTTTT. Translated: CASSPQARGGLPGELFF.

The CDR3: CASSSRQGSGNTIYF. CDR3 nucleotide sequence: TGCGCCAGCAGCTCACGACAGGGTTCTGGAAACACCATATATTTT. The rearrangement links TRBV5-1 to TRBJ1-3; 7 bases line up with TRBD1. The germline V gene has CDR1 SGHRS and CDR2 YFSETQ. V gave up 3 bases and J gave up 1 base; unmatched junction bases: 4. This CDR3 comprises 15 residues.

The V and J genes are TRBV15 and TRBJ2-6, with unresolved D. V shed 0 bases and J shed 1 base, with 7 bases lying between them. This CDR3 has 16 amino acids. The germline gives CDR1 LNHNV, CDR2 YYDKDF (reference sequence). CDR3 sequence reads: CATSRDRASGANVLTF. For the CDR3, the DNA is TGTGCCACCAGCAGAGATCGGGCTTCTGGGGCCAACGTCCTGACTTTC.

This clone was found a few times. This sequence joins TRBV14 and TRBJ1-4, with a tentative D call TRBD1 (6 bases). From germline, CDR1 is SGHDN and CDR2 FVKESK. V lost 4 bases to trimming and J lost 10 bases, with 13 bases between them. The CDR3 sequence is 13 residues long. For the CDR3, the DNA is TGTGCCAGCAGCCCAACAAGGGGGGGAAAACTGTTTTTT. Translation gives CASSPTRGGKLFF.

The chain carries TRBV12-5 and TRBJ1-2; D perhaps matches TRBD1 (6 bases). Germline CDR1 and CDR2: LGHNT and FRNRAP. V lost 4 bases and J lost 0, with 9 bases in between. This CDR3 region has 14 residues. CDR3 in DNA: TGTGCTAGTGGTTGGGACACCCCTAACTATGGCTACACCTTC. This translates into CASGWDTPNYGYTF.

The V and J genes are TRBV5-1 and TRBJ1-6; TRBD1 matches at 7 bases. CDR3 length equals 15 residues. The ends lost 4 bases at V and 6 bases at J; junction bases unmatched: 7. CDR1 and CDR2 from the germline V gene are SGHRS and YFSETQ. The CDR3: CASSMPGQTNSPLHF. CDR3 sequence (DNA): TGCGCCAGCAGCATGCCGGGACAGACTAATTCACCCCTCCACTTT.

The genes are TRBV5-1 and TRBJ2-1, with D possibly being TRBD2 (5 bases). Germline V gene data show CDR1 as SGHRS and CDR2 as YFSETQ. V lost 2 bases, J lost 4 bases, and 13 bases lay in between. The CDR3 consists of 15 residues. CDR3 DNA sequence: TGCGCCAGCAGCTTTGGGCGGAGCGGTTACAATGAGCAGTTCTTC. This encodes CASSFGRSGYNEQFF.

J is TRBJ1-5 and V is TRBV6-6; TRBD1 aligns across 10 bases. Losses at the gene ends were 5 bases for V and 2 bases for J; bases not matched to a gene: 6. This CDR3 comprises 16 residues. Germline V gene data show CDR1 as MNHNY and CDR2 as SVGAGI (reference sequence). CDR3 region: CASSKGQGGRNQPQHF. DNA of the CDR3: TGTGCCAGCAGTAAAGGACAGGGGGGCCGCAATCAGCCCCAGCATTTT.

The chain links TRBV30 to TRBJ1-2, with D perhaps TRBD1 (5 bases). Germline-derived CDR1 and CDR2 are GTSNPN and SVGIG (reference sequence). V gave up 0 bases and J gave up 2 bases, with 10 bases separating them. The CDR3 covers 14 residues. CDR3 sequence reads: CAWSVLSGNYGYTF. The CDR3 nucleotides read TGTGCCTGGAGTGTACTCTCAGGGAACTATGGCTACACCTTC.

This chain connects TRBV7-2 to TRBJ1-2; 9 bases map to TRBD1. The CDR3 length is 15 residues. Germline V gene lookup returns CDR1 SGHTA and CDR2 FQGNSA. Trimming took 5 bases from V and 4 from J; bases not matched to a gene: 8. CDR3 coding DNA: TGTGCCAGCAGCCTAAACACGGGACAGGGCTATGGCTACACCTTC. This sequence encodes CASSLNTGQGYGYTF.

This clone was detected only once. This chain links TRBV28 with TRBJ1-6; 7 bases are a match to TRBD1. Trimming at V came to 4 bases and at J to 5 bases, leaving 8 bases not matched to a gene. Germline CDR1 MDHEN, CDR2 SYDVKM. The CDR3 runs 16 residues. CDR3 DNA: TGTGCCAGCAGTTCTCCGACAGGGCAGGATAATTCACCCCTCCACTTT. Amino acid sequence: CASSSPTGQDNSPLHF.

The chain combines TRBV5-4 with TRBJ2-5, with D uncertain. The CDR3 loop spans 13 amino acids. Per germline, CDR1 SGHNT and CDR2 YYREEE (reference sequence). Trimming stripped 0 bases from V and 1 base from J, with 4 bases between. CDR3 sequence: CASSLGTQETQYF. The DNA for the CDR3 is TGTGCCAGCAGCTTGGGCACCCAAGAGACCCAGTACTTC. Full variable domain (outside the CDR3, taken from reference TRBV5-4 and TRBJ2-5): ETGVTQSPTHLIKTRGQQVTLRCSSQSGHNTVSWYQQALGQGPQFIFQYYREEENGRGNFPPRFSGLQFPNYSSELNVNALELDDSALYLCASSLGTQETQYFGPGTRLLVL.

This chain links TRBV11-2 with TRBJ1-3, with D hard to call. The CDR3 is 12 amino acids. The V gene lost 5 bases and the J gene lost 16 bases, with 18 bases spanning the gap. Germline lookup yields CDR1 SGHAT and CDR2 FQNNGV. The DNA for the CDR3 is TGTGCCAGCAGCCCCCTGGGCACCTTAACGTATTTT. Translated: CASSPLGTLTYF. Using reference TRBV11-2 and TRBJ1-3 for the parts outside the CDR3, the full variable domain is EAGVAQSPRYKIIEKRQSVAFWCNPISGHATLYWYQQILGQGPKLLIQFQNNGVVDDSQLPKDRFSAERLKGVDSTLKIQPAKLEDSAVYLCASSPLGTLTYFGEGSWLTVV.

This clone was observed once. This specimen includes other DNA sequences encoding the same CDR3. The V gene is TRBV9, the J gene TRBJ1-1, with D possibly being TRBD1 (6 bases). V shed 0 bases and J shed 4 bases, with 13 bases lying between them. Germline CDR1 reads SGDLS; CDR2 reads YYNGEE. There are 15 residues in the CDR3. CDR3 in DNA: TGTGCCAGCAGCGTAGCTGCGGGGGGCCTCACTGAAGCTTTCTTT. Protein product: CASSVAAGGLTEAFF.

The table lists this clone with a count of one. This chain uses TRBV5-1 with TRBJ2-7, with D perhaps matching TRBD1 (5 bases). The CDR3 has 15 residues. V lost 1 base and J 0 bases, leaving 11 bases between the germline ends. The V gene's germline CDR1 is SGHRS and CDR2 YFSETQ. CDR3 loop: CASSLIGANSYEQYF. In nucleotides, the CDR3 is TGCGCCAGCAGCTTGATAGGGGCGAACTCCTACGAGCAGTACTTC.

The chain is built from TRBV6-5 and TRBJ2-1, with no clear D. The V end was cut by 6 bases, the J end by 4 bases, with 13 bases between. Germline lookup yields CDR1 MNHEY and CDR2 SVGAGI. The CDR3 is 14 residues long. The CDR3 nucleotides are TGTGCCAGCAGCCGCGAAGCGAGATACAATGAGCAGTTCTTC. It codes for CASSREARYNEQFF.

This chain uses TRBV6-5 with TRBJ1-2, with TRBD1 identical over 9 bases. This CDR3 contains 14 residues. The V gene end was trimmed by 4 bases and the J gene end by 7 bases; junction bases not matched to a gene: 7. Germline CDR1 and CDR2: MNHEY and SVGAGI. CDR3 DNA: TGTGCCAGCAGTTCCCCCGGGACAGGGCTTGGCTACACCTTC. This gives the protein CASSSPGTGLGYTF.

V and J are TRBV2 and TRBJ1-5; TRBD1 might be the D (5 bases). This CDR3 region has 12 residues. CDR1 SNHLY and CDR2 FYNNEI come from the germline V gene. Trimming removed 10 bases at V and 1 base at J, with 8 bases between. CDR3 sequence reads: CANGDSNQPQHF. CDR3 nucleotide sequence: TGTGCCAACGGGGACAGCAATCAGCCCCAGCATTTT.

The chain joins TRBV6-5 to TRBJ1-2, with D perhaps TRBD1 (5 bases). The CDR3 is 15 amino acids. V was shortened by 0 bases and J by 6 bases, with 14 bases between the two germline ends. Germline values: CDR1 MNHEY, CDR2 SVGAGI. Here the CDR3 DNA reads TGTGCCAGCAGTTACTCAGGGGCCAAGGCAGATGGCTACACCTTC. This sequence encodes CASSYSGAKADGYTF.

V and J are TRBV27 and TRBJ1-2; D gene uncertain. Trimming removed 6 bases at V and 3 bases at J, with 14 bases between. Germline values: CDR1 MNHEY, CDR2 SMNVEV (reference sequence). This CDR3 contains 14 residues. This chain's CDR3 is CASSGDPGYYGYTF. The CDR3 DNA reads TGTGCCAGCAGCGGAGACCCAGGTTACTATGGCTACACCTTC.

This clone was detected once. This chain links TRBV7-2 with TRBJ1-2; D is unclear. Trimming shortened V by 6 bases and J by 8 bases, and 34 bases separated the two germline ends. CDR1 SGHTA and CDR2 FQGNSA come from the germline V gene. The CDR3 length is 19 residues. The chain's CDR3 is CASSIPATDRGRTGWGYTF. The CDR3 nucleotides are TGTGCCAGCAGTATACCCGCGACCGATCGAGGTCGGACGGGGTGGGGCTACACCTTC. Using reference TRBV7-2 and TRBJ1-2 for the parts outside the CDR3, the full variable domain is GAGVSQSPSNKVTEKGKDVELRCDPISGHTALYWYRQSLGQGLEFLIYFQGNSAPDKSGLPSDRFSAERTGGSVSTLTIQRTQQEDSAVYLCASSIPATDRGRTGWGYTFGSGTRLTVV.

This clone was counted between two and nine times. The chain links TRBV7-8 to TRBJ2-7, with 10 positions matching TRBD2. The trim removed 3 bases at V and 7 bases at J, leaving 9 bases unmatched. CDR3 length: 15 amino acids. Germline V gives CDR1 SGHVS, CDR2 FQNEAQ. DNA of the CDR3: TGTGCCAGCAGCTTCACAGCGGGGGGGCCAAGAGAGCAGTACTTC. Protein sequence: CASSFTAGGPREQYF.

The chain carries TRBV7-9 and TRBJ1-2; D is unclear. Germline CDR1 is SEHNR and CDR2 is FQNEAQ (reference sequence). V lost 2 bases to trimming and J lost 4 bases, with 5 bases between them. This CDR3 is built from 12 residues. The CDR3 region is CASSLRSYGYTF. CDR3 sequence (DNA): TGTGCCAGCAGCTTACGGTCCTATGGCTACACCTTC.

The chain couples TRBV25-1 to TRBJ2-7, with TRBD1 identical over 7 bases. Unmatched junction bases numbered 4, after V lost 1 base and J lost 4 bases. The CDR3 is 14 residues long. In germline, CDR1 is MGHDK, CDR2 SYGVNS. The CDR3 DNA is TGTGCCAGCAGTGAATTTAGGGGGCGGTACGAGCAGTACTTC. This gives the protein CASSEFRGRYEQYF.

The chain carries TRBV7-6 and TRBJ2-7; tentatively, D is TRBD2 (7 bases). The CDR3 spans 15 residues. CDR1 and CDR2 (germline): SGHVS, FNYEAQ. Trimming took 5 bases from V and 2 from J, leaving 16 bases between them. This CDR3 is CASSPQKGGTYEQYF. The DNA for the CDR3 is TGTGCCAGCAGCCCACAAAAGGGGGGGACCTACGAGCAGTACTTC.

The chain uses TRBV10-3 and TRBJ1-1; D is unclear. This CDR3 comprises 13 residues. The germline V gene has CDR1 ENHRY and CDR2 SYGVKD. Trimming cost V 10 bases and J 0 bases, with 12 bases left between them. The CDR3 protein is CATTPSLNTEAFF. The CDR3 DNA is TGTGCCACCACCCCGAGCTTGAACACTGAAGCTTTCTTT.

The chain combines TRBV29-1 with TRBJ1-2, with 8 bases aligning to TRBD1. CDR1 and CDR2 (germline): SQVTM, ANQGSEA. CDR3 size: 16 residues. The J segment lost 0 bases and the V segment lost 3 bases, leaving 9 bases of the junction unmatched. In DNA, the CDR3 is TGCAGCGTTGATTCACAGGGGGGACGAGCTAACTATGGCTACACCTTC. As protein: CSVDSQGGRANYGYTF.